The T cell receptor beta chain described here comes from a study of blood T cells in healthy people across ages. General observations from the study: Possibly, changes in expanded clonotypes were confounded because donor CMV status was unknown.

Worth noting for this clonotype: Its antigen remains unknown.

Trimming shortened V by 2 bases and J by 0 bases, and 11 bases separated the two germline ends. This CDR3 has 17 amino acids. With a J-beta primer mix and a sample-barcoded 5' primer, a second PCR ran roughly 7 to 11 cycles. From the 5' RACE reads, TCRdb called clonotypes with MiXCR, one entry per CDR3 protein. This table has about 400,000 distinct CDR3 sequences, about 52% appearing once. This sequence joins TRBV12-3 or TRBV12-4 and TRBJ2-6; D gene unclear. This clonotype was sampled from a man in his sixties in good health. Sequenced material: blood. The CDR3 DNA sequence: TGTGCCAGCAGTTTAAGGCAGGCCACCTCTGGGGCCAACGTCCTGACTTTC. Its protein product is CASSLRQATSGANVLTF.